The 18 T cell receptor beta chains reported below all come from one sample, sequenced in a study of blood T cell repertoires in COVID-19. This table comes from immunoSEQ multiplex PCR, and its TCRdb copy is limited to in-frame clones, with some not included. The repertoire holds 70,000 to 90,000 clones, with roughly 83% as singletons. The material sequenced was peripheral blood. The receptor source for this set is a man aged 45-65 years with active COVID-19.

This chain connects TRBV6-5 to TRBJ2-7; TRBD2 is a possible D gene (7 bases). Between the trimmed V and J ends, which lost 5 bases and 6 bases, there was a span of 20 bases. Germline V gives CDR1 MNHEY, CDR2 SVGAGI. This CDR3 contains 15 residues. The DNA of the CDR3 is TGTGCCAGCAGTCTCTTCAATGGGGGGGCATCCGAGCAGTACTTC. Encoded protein: CASSLFNGGASEQYF.

V usage is TRBV2 and J usage is TRBJ1-2; 7 positions match TRBD1. The CDR3 length is 14 residues. Trimming cost V 0 bases and J 4 bases; bases outside gene matches: 2. Germline V CDR1 and CDR2: SNHLY, FYNNEI. The CDR3 reads CASSEAQGIYGYTF. The DNA for the CDR3 is TGTGCCAGCAGTGAAGCACAGGGGATCTATGGCTACACCTTC.

The rearrangement joins TRBV4-1 to TRBJ2-7, with 7 bases lining up with TRBD1. CDR3 length equals 18 residues. Trimming cost V 1 base and J 5 bases; bases outside gene matches: 17. In germline, CDR1 is MGHRA, CDR2 YSYEKL. CDR3: CASSQVEVGITGVHEQYF. CDR3 nucleotide sequence: TGCGCCAGCAGCCAAGTCGAGGTTGGGATTACAGGGGTTCACGAGCAGTACTTC.

The rearrangement joins TRBV7-2 to TRBJ1-2; unclear D gene. CDR3 length equals 14 residues. Germline loops: CDR1 SGHTA, CDR2 FQGNSA. Trimming took off 1 base at V and 8 bases at J, with 14 bases between the two ends. The CDR3 nucleotides are TGTGCCAGCAGCTTAGATGTTTCCCTGGGCGGCTACACCTTC. Protein: CASSLDVSLGGYTF.

The chain joins TRBV6-6 to TRBJ2-1, with 11 bases matching TRBD2. This CDR3 is 18 amino acids long. The junction had 10 bases not matched to a gene; V was cut back by 5 bases and J by 1 base. CDR1 and CDR2 (germline): MNHNY, SVGAGI (reference sequence). The CDR3 sequence is CASSPGLADSPSYNEQFF. CDR3 bases: TGTGCCAGCAGTCCGGGACTAGCGGACTCCCCTTCCTACAATGAGCAGTTCTTC.

The V and J genes are TRBV4-1 and TRBJ2-7; D may be TRBD2 (6 bases). V shed 0 bases and J shed 4 bases, with 13 bases lying between them. The CDR3 is 15 amino acids. From germline, CDR1 is MGHRA and CDR2 YSYEKL. The CDR3 nucleotides are TGCGCCAGCAGCCAAGACAGGGTTGGAGGGTACGAGCAGTACTTC. Amino acid sequence: CASSQDRVGGYEQYF.

A few counts support this clone. The chain recombines TRBV28 with TRBJ1-5; D unclear. The CDR3 contains 13 residues. CDR1 is MDHEN and CDR2 is SYDVKM in the germline V gene. Trimming took 7 bases from V and 7 from J, leaving 14 bases between them. DNA for the CDR3: TGTGCCAGCACCGCACCGCTAGTCCAGCCCCAGCATTTT. This sequence encodes CASTAPLVQPQHF.

V and J are TRBV4-3 and TRBJ1-6, with a possible D match to TRBD1 (5 bases). Germline V gene lookup returns CDR1 LGHNA and CDR2 YSLEER. V shed 0 bases and J shed 5 bases, with 17 bases lying between them. The length of the CDR3 is 18 residues. Written as DNA, the CDR3 is TGCGCCAGCAGCCAAGAGAGGCAGGGCCCTAATAATAATTCACCCCTCCACTTT. Protein sequence: CASSQERQGPNNNSPLHF.

The rearrangement joins TRBV18 to TRBJ2-4; 8 bases are a match to TRBD2. The CDR3 runs to 19 residues. CDR1 is KGHSH and CDR2 is LQKENI in the germline V gene. The ends lost 6 bases at V and 0 bases at J; junction bases unmatched: 16. The chain's CDR3 is CASSPVAGSESLAKNIQYF. CDR3 in DNA: TGTGCCAGCTCTCCTGTAGCGGGGAGTGAGTCCCTAGCCAAAAACATTCAGTACTTC.

This clone was seen just once. This rearrangement joins TRBV7-2 to TRBJ2-3; 10 bases map to TRBD2. CDR3 size: 16 residues. In germline, CDR1 is SGHTA, CDR2 FQGNSA. J lost 5 bases, V lost 0 bases, and 5 bases had no gene match. CDR3 protein: CASSLAGIAGGDTQYF. The DNA of the CDR3 is TGTGCCAGCAGCTTAGCGGGGATAGCGGGGGGAGATACGCAGTATTTT.

V usage is TRBV6-5 and J usage is TRBJ1-2; tentatively, D is TRBD1 (5 bases). Germline-derived CDR1 and CDR2 are MNHEY and SVGAGI. The CDR3 length is 15 residues. With 0 bases removed from V and 8 bases from J, the gap between germline ends came to 16 bases. Here the CDR3 reads CASSYSKAGRGGYTF. The DNA for the CDR3 is TGTGCCAGCAGTTACTCGAAGGCAGGGCGTGGAGGCTACACCTTC.

The J gene is TRBJ1-1, the V gene TRBV27; maybe TRBD1 (5 bases). V lost 5 bases, J lost 0 bases, and 13 bases lay in between. The CDR3 has 15 amino acids. CDR1 is MNHEY, CDR2 SMNVEV, per germline (reference sequence). CDR3 loop: CASSIYGGLNTEAFF. The CDR3 DNA is TGTGCCAGCAGTATTTACGGGGGGTTGAACACTGAAGCTTTCTTT.

The genes are TRBV6-2 or TRBV6-3 and TRBJ2-7; 9 bases are shared with TRBD2. V shed 6 bases and J 3 bases; nucleotides not matched to a gene: 12. The CDR3 contains 16 residues. Germline V gene lookup returns CDR1 MNHEY and CDR2 SVGEGT. The CDR3 sequence is CASSAGGREINYEQYF. The CDR3 nucleotides are TGTGCCAGCAGCGCGGGGGGGCGGGAGATAAACTACGAGCAGTACTTC.

The chain has TRBV5-5 and TRBJ1-6; the D gene is possibly TRBD1 (6 bases). Trimming removed 0 bases at V and 5 bases at J, with 15 bases between. There are 17 residues in the CDR3. Germline V gene sequence: CDR1 SGHKS, CDR2 YYEKEE (reference sequence). CDR3: CASSLGGQRRHNSPLHF. The CDR3 nucleotides read TGTGCCAGCAGCTTGGGTGGACAGAGACGCCATAATTCACCCCTCCACTTT.

The J gene is TRBJ1-2, the V gene TRBV6-6, with a possible D match to TRBD1 (6 bases). The V end lost 0 bases, the J end lost 2 bases, and 13 bases lay between the germline ends. Germline V gene sequence: CDR1 MNHNY, CDR2 SVGAGI (reference sequence). There are 16 residues in the CDR3. This CDR3 is CASSYSGAGENYGYTF. The CDR3 nucleotides read TGTGCCAGCAGTTACTCCGGGGCAGGGGAGAACTATGGCTACACCTTC.

The chain couples TRBV5-1 to TRBJ1-6; D remains ambiguous. Per the germline V gene, CDR1 is SGHRS and CDR2 is YFSETQ. V lost 0 bases to trimming and J lost 0 bases, with 4 bases between them. The CDR3 spans 15 residues. The DNA for the CDR3 is TGCGCCAGCAGCTTGGGCAGCTCCTATAATTCACCCCTCCACTTT. Protein sequence: CASSLGSSYNSPLHF.

The CDR3 sequence: CASSLGSVNSYEQYF. The CDR3 region has the DNA TGCGCCAGCAGCTTGGGAAGCGTAAATTCCTACGAGCAGTACTTC. The chain recombines TRBV5-1 with TRBJ2-7, with D hard to call. CDR1 and CDR2 (germline): SGHRS, YFSETQ. This CDR3 contains 15 residues. V was clipped by 0 bases and J by 1 base, with 11 bases between them.

The J gene is TRBJ2-7, the V gene TRBV6-5; maybe TRBD1 (6 bases). CDR3 length: 15 amino acids. Germline CDR1 reads MNHEY; CDR2 reads SVGAGI. Trimming left V 1 base short and J 3 bases short, with 13 bases between. Here the CDR3 reads CASSYLDRVGYEQYF. The CDR3 nucleotides are TGTGCCAGCAGTTACTTGGACAGAGTCGGCTACGAGCAGTACTTC.